This TCR beta chain derives from a study of T cells in Graves' hyperthyroidism and ophthalmopathy. Ophthalmopathy patients all had a Clinical Activity Score of at least 3, a NOSPECS grade of at least 4 and disease under 3 months old. In its sample, this clonotype was seen a few times. Per germline, CDR1 SGHVS and CDR2 FNYEAQ. V dropped 0 bases and J dropped 3 bases, with 15 bases sitting between them. The CDR3 contains 16 residues. There were TCR beta CDR3 regions amplified from RNA transcripts. HTBI primers drove first-round RT-PCR of the TCR CDR3. TCRdb redid the calling of the multiplex PCR reads with MiXCR, one entry per CDR3 protein. The sample has about 500,000 distinct CDR3 sequences, roughly 18% seen once; the top ten hold under 20%.

The chain joins TRBV7-6 to TRBJ2-7; TRBD1 might be the D (6 bases). This receptor was taken from a woman aged 18-30 years with Graves' ophthalmopathy. Specimen: blood. The CDR3 sequence: CASSLAPGQANYEQYF. CDR3 sequence (DNA): TGTGCCAGCAGCTTAGCACCGGGACAAGCGAACTACGAGCAGTACTTC. Complete variable domain (other parts from reference TRBV7-6 and TRBJ2-7): GAGVSQSPRYKVTKRGQDVALRCDPISGHVSLYWYRQALGQGPEFLTYFNYEAQQDKSGLPNDRFSAERPEGSISTLTIQRTEQRDSAMYRCASSLAPGQANYEQYFGPGTRLTVT.